The clone carrying this T cell receptor beta chain was observed many times. What it binds is not known. MiXCR, applied by TCRdb to the reads, yields one record per CDR3 protein. The sample lists about 190,000 distinct CDR3 sequences; roughly 9.8% were seen once. The sample originates from a study of T cell repertoires in cytomegalovirus infection. Study summary: Public TCR beta signatures marked donors with CMV infection and the matching HLA.

General study results and limits: What dominated the ex vivo response were HLA-C-restricted CMV-specific TCR beta clonotypes. Cumulative frequency (of public TCR beta family members) identified carriers of CMV plus the relevant HLA.

Sequencing input: PBMCs. The sequence derives from a human donor in good health (CMV status not recorded). Some clones in this sample may be carry-over from other donors' samples.

CDR3 loop: CASSLETGSNTGELFF. The CDR3 DNA reads as TGTGCCAGCAGTTTAGAGACAGGGTCGAACACCGGGGAGCTGTTTTTT. This chain joins TRBV12-3 or TRBV12-4 and TRBJ2-2, with 7 bases fitting TRBD1. Losses at the gene ends were 1 base for V and 0 bases for J; bases not matched to a gene: 2. The CDR3 spans 16 residues.